Following are 25 T cell receptor beta chains from one sample sequenced in a study of blood T cell repertoires in COVID-19. Repertoires were generated with immunoSEQ multiplex PCR, while TCRdb's copy carries only in-frame clones and drops some. The table has about 95,000 clones, more than 70% seen once. Sequencing input: peripheral blood. The receptor set was obtained from a man aged 45-65 years with COVID-19, enrolled during active disease.

V and J are TRBV5-1 and TRBJ1-1; D might be TRBD1 (5 bases). The CDR3 length is 16 residues. Germline V gene lookup returns CDR1 SGHRS and CDR2 YFSETQ. Trimming cost V 0 bases and J 0 bases, with 12 bases left between them. CDR3 loop: CASSLGPGAMNTEAFF. CDR3 DNA sequence: TGCGCCAGCAGCTTGGGCCCTGGGGCCATGAACACTGAAGCTTTCTTT.

The rearrangement links TRBV7-2 to TRBJ1-1; 8 nucleotides align to TRBD1. J lost 2 bases, V lost 5 bases, and 16 bases had no gene match. CDR3 length: 18 residues. Germline lookup yields CDR1 SGHTA and CDR2 FQGNSA. The CDR3 DNA is TGTGCCAGCAGCACGAGAACCGGCAGGGGGCGGACCAACACTGAAGCTTTCTTT. Translation: CASSTRTGRGRTNTEAFF. Supplemented by reference TRBV7-2 and TRBJ1-1, the full variable domain reads GAGVSQSPSNKVTEKGKDVELRCDPISGHTALYWYRQSLGQGLEFLIYFQGNSAPDKSGLPSDRFSAERTGGSVSTLTIQRTQQEDSAVYLCASSTRTGRGRTNTEAFFGQGTRLTVV.

This chain joins TRBV3-1 (or the pseudogene TRBV3-2) and TRBJ1-2; D perhaps matches TRBD1 (6 bases). The germline CDR1 and CDR2 sequences are LGHDT and YNNKEL (reference sequence). The CDR3 runs 14 residues. Trimming cost V 3 bases and J 7 bases, with 15 bases left between them. The CDR3 bases are TGTGCCAGCAGCCAGGCGGGGGGCCGGTCTGGCTACACCTTC. It is translated as CASSQAGGRSGYTF.

The chain employs TRBV11-3 and TRBJ2-7, with 8 bases fitting TRBD1. Germline loops: CDR1 SGHNT, CDR2 YENEEA. V trimming: 5 bases; J trimming: 3 bases; junction bases outside the gene matches: 6. The CDR3 runs to 14 residues. This CDR3 reads CASSPTGANYEQYF. DNA for the CDR3: TGTGCCAGCAGCCCGACAGGGGCGAACTACGAGCAGTACTTC.

This chain uses TRBV28 with TRBJ1-4; D remains ambiguous. The CDR3 sequence is 12 residues long. Germline values: CDR1 MDHEN, CDR2 SYDVKM. With 6 bases removed from V and 7 bases from J, the gap between germline ends came to 9 bases. CDR3 bases: TGTGCCAGCAGGGTGAGGAGTGAAAAACTGTTTTTT. Amino acids: CASRVRSEKLFF. Looking up the rest from reference TRBV28 and TRBJ1-4 gives the full variable domain: DVKVTQSSRYLVKRTGEKVFLECVQDMDHENMFWYRQDPGLGLRLIYFSYDVKMKEKGDIPEGYSVSREKKERFSLILESASTNQTSMYLCASRVRSEKLFFGSGTQLSVL.

The chain recombines TRBV6-5 with TRBJ2-1; 9 bases align to TRBD2. The J segment lost 2 bases and the V segment lost 2 bases, leaving 4 bases of the junction unmatched. Germline values: CDR1 MNHEY, CDR2 SVGAGI. The CDR3 extends over 16 amino acids. The CDR3: CASSYTSSGAYNEQFF. The CDR3 region has the DNA TGTGCCAGCAGTTACACTTCTAGCGGGGCCTACAATGAGCAGTTCTTC.

This chain connects TRBV6-5 to TRBJ1-1, with a possible D match to TRBD1 (5 bases). CDR1 is MNHEY and CDR2 is SVGAGI in the germline V gene. This CDR3 spans 16 amino acids. V was cut by 4 bases and J by 0 bases, with 15 bases left in between. The CDR3 DNA reads as TGTGCCAGCAGTTGGGATGGGGCAGATATGAACACTGAAGCTTTCTTT. As protein: CASSWDGADMNTEAFF.

V gene TRBV2 combines with J gene TRBJ1-4, with 7 positions matching TRBD1. With V trimmed by 4 bases and J by 2 bases, 10 bases remained unmatched. The CDR3 has 17 residues. Germline V gene data show CDR1 as SNHLY and CDR2 as FYNNEI. The CDR3 DNA is TGTGCCAGCAGTGCTCAGGGGGGTGGCAACACTAATGAAAAACTGTTTTTT. Its translation is CASSAQGGGNTNEKLFF. Full variable domain (remainder filled in from reference TRBV2 and TRBJ1-4): EPEVTQTPSHQVTQMGQEVILRCVPISNHLYFYWYRQILGQKVEFLVSFYNNEISEKSEIFDDQFSVERPDGSNFTLKIRSTKLEDSAMYFCASSAQGGGNTNEKLFFGSGTQLSVL.

Only a few counts were recorded for this clone. The rearrangement uses TRBV6-6 and TRBJ1-3; D unclear. The CDR3 consists of 14 residues. V lost 6 bases, J lost 0 bases, and 9 bases lay in between. CDR1 is MNHNY and CDR2 is SVGAGI in the germline V gene (reference sequence). CDR3 sequence (DNA): TGTGCCAGCAGCACTTCCGGCTCTGGAAACACCATATATTTT. Translating it yields CASSTSGSGNTIYF.

This chain links TRBV7-2 with TRBJ2-1; maybe TRBD1 (6 bases). Between the trimmed V and J ends, which lost 5 bases and 11 bases, there was a span of 13 bases. CDR3 length: 12 residues. Germline V gene sequence: CDR1 SGHTA, CDR2 FQGNSA. This CDR3 reads CASSLGGLQQFF. The CDR3 DNA follows: TGTGCCAGCAGCCTTGGGGGCCTACAGCAGTTCTTC. Filled out from reference TRBV7-2 and TRBJ2-1, the complete variable domain reads GAGVSQSPSNKVTEKGKDVELRCDPISGHTALYWYRQSLGQGLEFLIYFQGNSAPDKSGLPSDRFSAERTGGSVSTLTIQRTQQEDSAVYLCASSLGGLQQFFGPGTRLTVL.

The chain links TRBV19 to TRBJ1-5; 12 bases agree with TRBD1. This CDR3 has 18 residues. Germline loops: CDR1 LNHDA, CDR2 SQIVND (reference sequence). V shed 3 bases and J 6 bases; nucleotides not matched to a gene: 12. The CDR3: CASSISSSGTGGRQPQHF. The CDR3 DNA reads TGTGCCAGTAGTATCTCCTCCAGCGGGACAGGGGGCCGTCAGCCCCAGCATTTT.

The V gene is TRBV6-5, the J gene TRBJ1-5; 8 nucleotides agree with TRBD1. The J segment lost 2 bases and the V segment lost 5 bases, leaving 2 bases of the junction unmatched. The CDR3 consists of 14 residues. The germline gives CDR1 MNHEY, CDR2 SVGAGI. CDR3: CASSRGQGNQPQHF. In DNA, the CDR3 is TGTGCCAGCAGTCGGGGACAGGGCAATCAGCCCCAGCATTTT.

This sequence joins TRBV7-3 and TRBJ2-1; 7 bases are a match to TRBD2. The CDR3 is made up of 18 amino acids. The germline V gene has CDR1 SGHTA and CDR2 FQGTGA. Unmatched junction bases numbered 9, after V lost 1 base and J lost 0 bases. This chain's CDR3 is CASSLIGRGARSYNEQFF. For the CDR3, the DNA is TGTGCCAGCAGCTTAATAGGGAGGGGTGCCCGCTCCTACAATGAGCAGTTCTTC. Looking up the rest from reference TRBV7-3 and TRBJ2-1 gives the full variable domain: GAGVSQTPSNKVTEKGKYVELRCDPISGHTALYWYRQSLGQGPEFLIYFQGTGAADDSGLPNDRFFAVRPEGSVSTLKIQRTERGDSAVYLCASSLIGRGARSYNEQFFGPGTRLTVL.

The chain has TRBV7-6 and TRBJ1-3, with TRBD1 matching 10 bases. Germline CDR1 reads SGHVS; CDR2 reads FNYEAQ. The ends lost 5 bases at V and 2 bases at J; junction bases unmatched: 6. This CDR3 region has 16 residues. The CDR3 DNA sequence: TGTGCCAGCAGCACCCCCGGGACAGGGGCTGGAAACACCATATATTTT. Translated: CASSTPGTGAGNTIYF.

The chain recombines TRBV4-1 with TRBJ2-7, with 8 nucleotides matching TRBD1. The CDR3 is made up of 15 amino acids. Germline V gene lookup returns CDR1 MGHRA and CDR2 YSYEKL. The V gene end was trimmed by 5 bases and the J gene end by 4 bases; junction bases not matched to a gene: 10. This CDR3 is CASSKHVRTGYEQYF. The CDR3 bases are TGCGCCAGCAGCAAGCACGTGAGGACAGGGTACGAGCAGTACTTC.

This clone has a single count. The chain combines TRBV6-5 with TRBJ1-2, with TRBD1 as a possible D gene (5 bases). Trimming removed 0 bases at V and 3 bases at J, with 8 bases between. The V gene's germline CDR1 is MNHEY and CDR2 SVGAGI. This CDR3 spans 14 amino acids. Here the CDR3 reads CASSYSRQYYGYTF. The DNA of the CDR3 is TGTGCCAGCAGTTACTCGAGACAGTACTATGGCTACACCTTC.

This rearrangement joins TRBV5-4 to TRBJ1-2, with TRBD1 matching over 8 bases. This CDR3 spans 15 amino acids. The germline CDR1 and CDR2 sequences are SGHNT and YYREEE (reference sequence). V was clipped by 4 bases and J by 4 bases; unmatched bases: 9. The chain's CDR3 is CASSPFSGQGYGYTF. The CDR3 DNA follows: TGTGCCAGCAGCCCCTTTTCCGGACAGGGCTATGGCTACACCTTC.

The chain is built from TRBV5-4 and TRBJ2-5, with 11 bases matching TRBD2. CDR3 length: 16 residues. The germline CDR1 and CDR2 sequences are SGHNT and YYREEE (reference sequence). V lost 3 bases to trimming and J lost 5 bases; unmatched junction nucleotides: 9. This CDR3 reads CASSSSGLAARETQYF. The CDR3 region has the DNA TGTGCCAGCAGCTCGTCGGGACTAGCGGCCAGGGAGACCCAGTACTTC. Filled out from reference TRBV5-4 and TRBJ2-5, the complete variable domain reads ETGVTQSPTHLIKTRGQQVTLRCSSQSGHNTVSWYQQALGQGPQFIFQYYREEENGRGNFPPRFSGLQFPNYSSELNVNALELDDSALYLCASSSSGLAARETQYFGPGTRLLVL.

This chain joins TRBV23-1 and TRBJ2-1; no reliable D call. TRBV23-1 is treated as an ORF (open reading frame) with a function not yet certain. This CDR3 is built from 14 residues. The V and J ends lost 3 bases and 6 bases respectively, with 12 bases between them. CDR3 region: CASSQTTGCNEQFF. CDR3 in DNA: TGCGCCAGCAGTCAGACGACCGGGTGCAATGAGCAGTTCTTC.

The J gene is TRBJ2-1, the V gene TRBV27; TRBD2 is a possible D gene (6 bases). Germline lookup yields CDR1 MNHEY and CDR2 SMNVEV (reference sequence). Trimming shortened V by 1 base and J by 9 bases, and 10 bases separated the two germline ends. The CDR3 runs 13 residues. The CDR3 DNA is TGTGCCAGCAGTTTATTAGCGGACCCTGAGCAGTTCTTC. Amino acids: CASSLLADPEQFF.

This chain uses TRBV20-1 with TRBJ2-5, with a tentative D call TRBD2 (5 bases). Per germline, CDR1 DFQATT and CDR2 SNEGSKA (reference sequence). The CDR3 loop spans 11 amino acids. V dropped 7 bases and J dropped 8 bases, with 14 bases sitting between them. CDR3 DNA: TGCAGTGGTGGACTCTTAGGCACCCAGTACTTC. It translates to CSGGLLGTQYF.

This chain links TRBV3-1 (or the pseudogene TRBV3-2) with TRBJ1-2; no clear D gene. V was pared by 1 base and J by 7 bases, with 10 bases between. Per germline, CDR1 LGHDT and CDR2 YNNKEL (reference sequence). The CDR3 runs 13 residues. CDR3 protein: CASSQGGEGGYTF. The CDR3 DNA follows: TGTGCCAGCAGCCAAGGGGGTGAGGGTGGCTACACCTTC.

The rearrangement joins TRBV7-2 to TRBJ2-5, with 9 bases matching TRBD2. V was pared by 3 bases and J by 9 bases, with 17 bases of the junction left unmatched. The CDR3 runs 17 residues. Germline CDR1 is SGHTA and CDR2 is FQGNSA. CDR3 protein: CASSFGGGGLATKAQYF. Written as DNA, the CDR3 is TGTGCCAGCAGCTTTGGGGGAGGAGGACTAGCGACGAAGGCCCAGTACTTC. The full variable domain, rest sourced from reference TRBV7-2 and TRBJ2-5, is GAGVSQSPSNKVTEKGKDVELRCDPISGHTALYWYRQSLGQGLEFLIYFQGNSAPDKSGLPSDRFSAERTGGSVSTLTIQRTQQEDSAVYLCASSFGGGGLATKAQYFGPGTRLLVL.

The chain recombines TRBV29-1 with TRBJ1-2, with TRBD1 matching over 9 bases. This CDR3 has 13 amino acids. Germline CDR1 and CDR2: SQVTM and ANQGSEA. After removal of 3 bases from V and 8 bases from J, the junction contained 7 bases not matched to a gene. CDR3 bases: TGCAGCGTTGACAGGGGACAGGGCAGCGGCTACACCTTC. Its translation: CSVDRGQGSGYTF.

The V call is TRBV6-6, the J call TRBJ2-5, with TRBD1 matching over 11 bases. The CDR3 is 16 residues long. Germline V gene sequence: CDR1 MNHNY, CDR2 SVGAGI (reference sequence). Trimming at V came to 7 bases and at J to 5 bases, leaving 12 bases not matched to a gene. For the CDR3, the DNA is TGTGCCAGCACCCACCGTCGGACAGGGGGCGAGGAGACCCAGTACTTC. It codes for CASTHRRTGGEETQYF.